The 3 T cell receptor beta chains in this list originate from one sample, sequenced in a study of blood T cell repertoires in COVID-19. Produced via immunoSEQ multiplex PCR; TCRdb's table is partial and in-frame only. The table includes 56,000 or so clones, approximately 83% detected once. The specimen was peripheral blood. Every receptor here comes from a human donor in a cohort sampled during active COVID-19.

The chain combines TRBV10-3 with TRBJ2-7, with 8 bases lining up with TRBD1. The CDR3 runs to 14 residues. Germline trimming cut 9 bases from V and 2 bases from J; bases unmatched to any gene: 9. CDR1 ENHRY and CDR2 SYGVKD come from the germline V gene. The CDR3 region is CAIRGTGGTYEQYF. DNA of the CDR3: TGTGCCATTCGGGGCACAGGGGGTACCTACGAGCAGTACTTC.

The rearrangement joins TRBV19 to TRBJ2-5; 9 bases line up with TRBD1. The V and J ends lost 1 base and 4 bases, in that order; junction bases with no gene match: 1. Per the germline V gene, CDR1 is LNHDA and CDR2 is SQIVND (reference sequence). The CDR3 covers 14 residues. Here the CDR3 reads CASSIVGQGETQYF. Here the CDR3 DNA reads TGTGCCAGTAGTATAGTGGGACAGGGAGAGACCCAGTACTTC.

This chain joins TRBV6-6 and TRBJ2-7; 9 bases map to TRBD2. The CDR3 extends over 14 amino acids. Germline CDR1 MNHNY, CDR2 SVGAGI (reference sequence). V lost 8 bases and J lost 2; bases outside the gene matches: 7. CDR3 bases: TGTGCCAGCGGGCGACTAGCGGAGACCTACGAGCAGTACTTC. Protein sequence: CASGRLAETYEQYF.